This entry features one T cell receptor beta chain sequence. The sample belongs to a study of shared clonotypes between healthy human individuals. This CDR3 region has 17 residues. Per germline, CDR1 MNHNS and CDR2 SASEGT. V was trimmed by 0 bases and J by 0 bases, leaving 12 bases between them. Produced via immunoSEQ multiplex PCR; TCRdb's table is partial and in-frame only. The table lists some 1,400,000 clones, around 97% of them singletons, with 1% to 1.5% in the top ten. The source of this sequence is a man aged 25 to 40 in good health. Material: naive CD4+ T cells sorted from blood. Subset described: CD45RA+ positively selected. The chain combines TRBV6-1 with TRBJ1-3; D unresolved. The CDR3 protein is CASSEAPHGYSGNTIYF. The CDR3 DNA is TGTGCCAGCAGTGAAGCGCCTCACGGATACTCTGGAAACACCATATATTTT.